This T cell receptor (beta chain) came from a study of T cells in Graves' hyperthyroidism and ophthalmopathy. Many counts were recorded for this clonotype. TCR beta CDR3 regions were amplified from RNA. The TCR CDR3 first-round RT-PCR relied on the HTBI primer set. A single record per CDR3 protein comes from TCRdb applying MiXCR to the multiplex PCR reads. The sample includes approximately 610,000 distinct CDR3 sequences, over 12% of them seen just once. This receptor was obtained from a woman in her thirties or forties with Graves' ophthalmopathy. Sequenced material: blood.

CDR3 sequence reads: CAWSGIGARPQYF. The CDR3 DNA follows: TGTGCCTGGAGTGGAATAGGTGCTAGGCCCCAGTACTTC. The V call is TRBV30, the J call TRBJ2-5; D call uncertain. Deletions cut 1 base from V and 9 bases from J, with 15 bases between. CDR1 GTSNPN and CDR2 SVGIG come from the germline V gene (reference sequence). The CDR3 is 13 amino acids. The complete variable domain, with remaining parts taken from reference TRBV30 and TRBJ2-5, reads SQTIHQWPATLVQPVGSPLSLECTVEGTSNPNLYWYRQAAGRGLQLLFYSVGIGQISSEVPQNLSASRPQDRQFILSSKKLLLSDSGFYLCAWSGIGARPQYFGPGTRLLVL.